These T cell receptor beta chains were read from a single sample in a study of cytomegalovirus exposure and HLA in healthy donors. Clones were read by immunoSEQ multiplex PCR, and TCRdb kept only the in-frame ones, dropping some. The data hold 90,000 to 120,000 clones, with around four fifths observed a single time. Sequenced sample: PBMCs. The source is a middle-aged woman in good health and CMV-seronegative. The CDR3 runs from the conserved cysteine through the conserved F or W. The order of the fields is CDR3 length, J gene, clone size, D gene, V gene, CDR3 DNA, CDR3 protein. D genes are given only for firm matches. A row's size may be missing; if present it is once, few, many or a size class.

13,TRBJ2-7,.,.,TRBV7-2,TGTGCCAGCAGCCTACAGATGAACTACGAGCAGTACTTC,CASSLQMNYEQYF
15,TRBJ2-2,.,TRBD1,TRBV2,TGTGCCAGCGGGAAGGACAGGGGTAGTTCGGGGGAGCTGTTTTTT,CASGKDRGSSGELFF
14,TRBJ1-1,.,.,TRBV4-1,TGCGCCAGCAGCCAAGGACCCGGGGGCACTGAAGCTTTCTTT,CASSQGPGGTEAFF
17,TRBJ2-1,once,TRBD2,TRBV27,TGTGCCAGCAGTCCGGGGGGAATACTAGCGCCGGACAATGAGCAGTTCTTC,CASSPGGILAPDNEQFF
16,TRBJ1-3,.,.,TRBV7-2,TGTGCCAGCAGCTTAGCCAGGGTTCCCTCTGGAAACACCATATATTTT,CASSLARVPSGNTIYF
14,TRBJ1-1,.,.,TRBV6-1,TGTGCCAGCAGTGAAAGTAGAAGGAACACTGAAGCTTTCTTT,CASSESRRNTEAFF
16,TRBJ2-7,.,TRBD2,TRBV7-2,TGTGCCAGCGGGGGGGGAGGCACCACCGGCTCCTACGAGCAGTACTTC,CASGGGGTTGSYEQYF
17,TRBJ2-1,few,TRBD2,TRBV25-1,TGTGCCAGCAGTGAATCTAGGGGACTAGCGGGAGGGAATGAGCAGTTCTTC,CASSESRGLAGGNEQFF
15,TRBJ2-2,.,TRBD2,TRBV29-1,TGCAGCGTTAAATTTGGGGCTGGGGGGGCCGGGGAGCTGTTTTTT,CSVKFGAGGAGELFF
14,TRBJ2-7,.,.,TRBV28,TGTGCCAGCAGTTTGGGGGCCTCCTCCTACGAGCAGTACTTC,CASSLGASSYEQYF
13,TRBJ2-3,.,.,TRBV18,TGTGCCAGCTCACCACCGTTAGAAGATACGCAGTATTTT,CASSPPLEDTQYF
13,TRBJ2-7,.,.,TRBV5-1,TGCGCCAGCAGCTCCCTCGACAGTTACGAGCAGTACTTC,CASSSLDSYEQYF
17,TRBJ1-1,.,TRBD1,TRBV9,TGTGCCAGCAGCGCGGGGAGGGGACAGGGGCGGAACACTGAAGCTTTCTTT,CASSAGRGQGRNTEAFF
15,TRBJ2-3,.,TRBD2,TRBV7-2,TGTGCCAGCAGCTTAGCGCTAACTAGCGGGTGGACGCAGTATTTT,CASSLALTSGWTQYF
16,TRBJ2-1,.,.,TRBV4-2,TGTGCCAGCAGCCAAGATTTCATGGGAGGCAAGAATGAGCAGTTCTTC,CASSQDFMGGKNEQFF
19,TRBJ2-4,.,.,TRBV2,TGTGCCAGCAGTGGTATGGACCGTAGGGGGGGACTAGCCAAAAACATTCAGTACTTC,CASSGMDRRGGLAKNIQYF
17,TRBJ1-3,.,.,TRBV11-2,TGTGCCAGCAGCTTCGGGATGGGACTCTACTCTGGAAACACCATATATTTT,CASSFGMGLYSGNTIYF
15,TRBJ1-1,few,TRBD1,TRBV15,TGTGCCACCAGTTCAGGGGGCCGCGGGTACACTGAAGCTTTCTTT,CATSSGGRGYTEAFF
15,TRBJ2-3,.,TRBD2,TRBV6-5,TGTGCCAGCAGAGGACTAGCGGGGGGGACAGATACGCAGTATTTT,CASRGLAGGTDTQYF
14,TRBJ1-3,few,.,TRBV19,TGTGCCAGTAGTACACTCAACTCTGGAAACACCATATATTTT,CASSTLNSGNTIYF
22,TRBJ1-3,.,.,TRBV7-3,TGTGCCAGCAGCCCTCAAAGAAACCCGGAACCCCCTAGGCGACGCTCTGGAAACACCATATATTTT,CASSPQRNPEPPRRRSGNTIYF
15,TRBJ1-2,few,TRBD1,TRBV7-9,TGTGCCAGCAGCCCCGCTATCGGGACAGGGTATGGCTACACCTTC,CASSPAIGTGYGYTF
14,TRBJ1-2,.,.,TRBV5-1,TGCGCCAGCAGCTCCCGCCAGGGCTCAAATGGCTACACCTTC,CASSSRQGSNGYTF